The text below deals with one TCR beta chain. Its antigen specificity is not known. The read stops 3 residues short of the end of the CDR3; the missing end is completed from the germline J gene. From V the trimming removes 7 bases and from J it removes 7 bases, while the gene matches leave 7 bases of the junction unaccounted for. The CDR3 sequence holds 14 residues, the cysteine and phenylalanine included. Part of the CDR3 DNA is given, 33 bases translated from base 1. The germline V gene provides CDR1 SQVTM and CDR2 ANQGSEA. Every participant had a single incident cervical HPV16 infection, and women with prevalent HPV16 infections were excluded. Cervical HPV DNA was detected by MY09/MY11 PCR, and genotyping was performed by dot-blot hybridization. Around 16 mL of heparinized blood were centrifuged, and the buffy coat was aliquoted, frozen at -30°C, then stored at -80°C. QIAGEN kits were used to extract genomic DNA from buffy coat specimens.

This sample was included in a study of T cells in women clearing cervical HPV infection (dated by TCRdb to the late 2010s). Describing the broader study: The cases were roughly 23 women with histologically confirmed HPV16-related CIN3 or worse, and 2 of those women had invasive cancers. Blood from cases was collected at the visit at which the lesion was first identified, whereas blood from controls was collected once infection was no longer detected. Because only a few women had HLA typing data, the possibility that HLA type acted as a confounder could not be ruled out. Among cases, blood sampling came a median of approximately 150 days after lesion detection, with an interquartile range of about 80 to 230 days. This exploratory proof-of-principle case-control study, nested within the Guanacaste HPV Natural History Study in Costa Rica, compared TCR repertoires among women with different cervical HPV16 outcomes. In the parent cohort, roughly 9,700 women aged 18 or older were enrolled in Guanacaste, Costa Rica, during about 1993 to 1995 and then followed for less than 8 years. The controls were over 20 women whose single incident HPV16 infection cleared within 12 months with no development of precancer or cancer. Cases had a median age of approximately 35 years and controls had a median age of about 37, with no significant differences in baseline characteristics. Cases and controls were matched on age within five years and on year of sample collection. Five blinded duplicates per group were added as quality controls, giving 60 or so samples: approximately 50 participants and roughly ten replicates.

The immunoSEQ assay used multiplex PCR to amplify TCR beta CDR3 regions from an average of approximately 1,200 ng of genomic DNA per sample. To correct primer bias, the assay used a complete synthetic TCR repertoire to set an amplification baseline. Amplicons were sequenced on the Illumina platform. Regarding the original processing steps: Error correction of the sequences involved clustering with frequency ratios plus a modified nearest-neighbor algorithm, after which the sequences were analyzed in the immunoSEQ Analyzer using IMGT gene definitions. At each rarefaction depth, TCR richness and evenness were averaged across 20 rarefaction repeats, and any sample with fewer sequences than the depth was left out. V, D and J gene relative abundances were compared between groups with Wilcoxon rank sum tests, applying FDR correction. For the blinded duplicates, the intraclass correlation was around 95% for TCR richness and averaged around 81% across about 66 gene segments. This immuneACCESS table, as held by TCRdb, lists in-frame sequences with V and J called but not all clones. Of the missing ones, under half trace to an unresolved V gene in checked studies; the others have no known cause. V and J calls and clone size follow that table, whereas D and trimming were derived from the DNA. This sample's records show about 12,000 clones. The ten largest make up 10% of the sample.

The paper as a whole reports these results and caveats: Across sequencing depths, CIN3+ cases showed significantly higher TCR repertoire richness than controls, but evenness did not differ between the groups. Because of the cross-sectional design, the study could not determine whether the associations came before infection or resulted from infection, and neither effector/memory subsets nor HPV-specific T cells were isolated. Because T-cell numbers per sample were unknown, differences in richness could reflect varying T-cell content rather than repertoire biology. Cases were distinguished from controls with an estimated AUC of 0.65 to 0.85 by random forest classifiers combining richness and V gene abundances. Cases had lower TRBV6-7 relative abundance than controls (approximately 0.11% versus 0.16%; Bonferroni P = 0.0008).

The origin of this receptor is a woman aged 18 to 75 with a cervical HPV16 infection that either progressed to CIN3+ or cleared (not recorded which). The chain couples TRBV29-1 to TRBJ1-6; 10 of the junction bases match TRBD1. The sequenced sample consisted of blood buffy coat. The sequenced CDR3 bases are TGCAGCGCTCAGGGACAGGGGAAGAATTCACCC. Its protein is CSAQGQGKNSP. From start to end, the CDR3 is CSAQGQGKNSPLHF.